The 2 T cell receptor beta chains reported below all come from one sample, sequenced in a study of cytomegalovirus exposure and HLA in healthy donors. Amplification used 60 Vbeta primers and 13 Jbeta primers. The method was immunoSEQ multiplex PCR; TCRdb's version includes in-frame clones alone and lacks a portion of them. Altogether about 200,000 clones are present, 70% to 85% being singletons, with the ten largest covering approximately 0.092%. Sequenced input: PBMCs. Receptors were obtained from a boy aged 2 to 9 in good health and CMV-seronegative.

The chain employs TRBV9 and TRBJ1-2; tentative D call: TRBD1 (5 bases). The CDR3 loop spans 14 amino acids. V lost 3 bases, J lost 6 bases, and 15 bases lay in between. CDR1 and CDR2 (germline): SGDLS, YYNGEE. The DNA of the CDR3 is TGTGCCAGCAGCGGACCCCGACAGAACCATGGCTACACCTTC. It specifies CASSGPRQNHGYTF.

This rearrangement joins TRBV5-1 to TRBJ2-3; D ambiguous. The germline V gene encodes CDR1 SGHRS and CDR2 YFSETQ. Trimming pared 3 bases from V and 0 bases from J, leaving 14 bases between. This CDR3 spans 16 amino acids. The DNA for the CDR3 is TGCGCCAGCAGCTCCCCAGGTGGTTCTAGCACAGATACGCAGTATTTT. It yields the protein CASSSPGGSSTDTQYF.